This TCR beta chain was profiled in a study of blood T cell repertoires in COVID-19. Trimming pared 0 bases from V and 7 bases from J, leaving 4 bases between. CDR1 and CDR2 from the germline V gene are LNHDA and SQIVND (reference sequence). CDR3 size: 12 residues. Donors in Cohort 3 who had recovered were those with two negative PCRs, healthcare professional clearance, or resolution of their symptoms. The method was immunoSEQ multiplex PCR; TCRdb's version includes in-frame clones alone and lacks a portion of them. Of more than 110,000 clones listed, 86% are singletons. The V and J genes are TRBV19 and TRBJ1-5; no clear D gene. Sequencing was performed on PBMCs or T cells enriched from blood (not recorded which). This clonotype originated in a man aged 50-59 years who had recovered from COVID-19. CDR3 nucleotide sequence: TGTGCCAGTAGTATAGATCGGCAGCCCCAGCATTTT. This codes for CASSIDRQPQHF.